The 6 T cell receptor beta chains listed next were all sequenced from one sample in a study of tumor-infiltrating lymphocytes in primary liver carcinoma. A primer in the constant region served to generate TCR beta cDNA from 450 to 600 ng of total RNA. Construction of TCR beta libraries relied on three successive nested multiplex PCR rounds employing slightly modified ARM-PCR. A C-beta reverse primer was combined with TRBV1-TRBV30 forward primers in the first two PCR rounds, and each round had about 10 cycles. One entry per CDR3 protein results from TCRdb running MiXCR on the multiplex PCR reads. The table records around 56,000 distinct CDR3 sequences, 71% of them present only once. RNA and DNA were co-extracted from around 18-30 mg of unsorted bulk tissue. Source material: liver tumor tissue from sampling region 2. Subset here: tumor region T2, inferior pole. The receptors shown here come from a man between 35 and 55 years old with primary liver carcinoma and hepatitis B virus infection.

The gene calls are TRBV4-2 and TRBJ2-3; 7 bases agree with TRBD2. Germline V gene sequence: CDR1 LGHNA, CDR2 YNFKEQ. The CDR3 is 18 amino acids. Trimming cost V 1 base and J 11 bases; bases outside gene matches: 21. As DNA, the CDR3 is TGTGCCAGCAGCCAAGTGGCGCTTCTAGCGGAAGCGACAGACAGGCAGTATTTT. This sequence encodes CASSQVALLAEATDRQYF.

This clonotype was picked up a small number of times. The V gene is TRBV29-1, the J gene TRBJ1-1; D ambiguous. CDR1 and CDR2 from the germline V gene are SQVTM and ANQGSEA. The CDR3 runs to 13 residues. The V end was cut by 7 bases, the J end by 0 bases, with 12 bases between. Here the CDR3 reads CSGGNSLNTEAFF. DNA for the CDR3: TGCAGCGGGGGAAACAGCCTGAACACTGAAGCTTTCTTT. Full variable domain (outside the CDR3, taken from reference TRBV29-1 and TRBJ1-1): SAVISQKPSRDICQRGTSLTIQCQVDSQVTMMFWYRQQPGQSLTLIATANQGSEATYESGFVIDKFPISRPNLTFSTLTVSNMSPEDSSIYLCSGGNSLNTEAFFGQGTRLTVV.

The chain couples TRBV4-1 to TRBJ2-7; 9 nucleotides line up with TRBD1. Germline V gene sequence: CDR1 MGHRA, CDR2 YSYEKL. V was pared by 1 base and J by 4 bases, with 11 bases of the junction left unmatched. This CDR3 contains 17 residues. CDR3 loop: CASSQGLRTGDFYEQYF. For the CDR3, the DNA is TGCGCCAGCAGCCAAGGCTTGAGGACAGGGGACTTTTACGAGCAGTACTTC.

This clonotype was seen many times. The rearrangement joins TRBV12-3 or TRBV12-4 to TRBJ2-2, with TRBD2 as a possible D gene (6 bases). The V end lost 6 bases, the J end lost 5 bases, and 22 bases lay between the germline ends. The CDR3 loop spans 17 amino acids. The CDR3 reads CASSAGTPVIGTGELFF. The CDR3 DNA reads as TGTGCCAGCAGCGCCGGGACTCCCGTCATAGGTACCGGGGAGCTGTTTTTT.

Notes on this clonotype: Its ends do not fully match the called genes, so a read error is possible. This chain joins TRBV29-1 and TRBJ2-2; 8 bases map to TRBD2. Germline V gene lookup returns CDR1 SQVTM and CDR2 ANQGSEA. The CDR3 is 15 residues long. This chain's CDR3 is CSVETSAANTGELSF. DNA for the CDR3: TGCAGCGTTGAGACTAGCGCGGCGAACACCGGGGAGCTGTCTTTT.

Comment on this clonotype: One end of the junction varies from germline; a read error may be responsible. The chain links TRBV11-2 to TRBJ2-5, with TRBD2 matching over 8 bases. Germline V gene data show CDR1 as SGHAT and CDR2 as FQNNGV. The CDR3 consists of 16 residues. The CDR3 region is CPSGQTPGGGKETQNF. The CDR3 DNA reads as TGTCCCAGTGGCCAAACTCCTGGCGGGGGGAAAGAGACCCAGAACTTC.